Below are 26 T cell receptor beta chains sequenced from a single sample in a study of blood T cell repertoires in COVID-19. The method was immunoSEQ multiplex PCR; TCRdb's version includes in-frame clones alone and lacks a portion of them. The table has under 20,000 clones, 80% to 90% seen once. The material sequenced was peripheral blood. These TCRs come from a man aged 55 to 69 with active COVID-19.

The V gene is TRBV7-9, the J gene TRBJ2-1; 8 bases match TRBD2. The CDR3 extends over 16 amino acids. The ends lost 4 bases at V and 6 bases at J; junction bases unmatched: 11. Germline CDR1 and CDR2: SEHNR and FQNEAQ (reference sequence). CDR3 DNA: TGTGCCAGCAGCTCCCGTGCGGGAGGCACCACCAATGAGCAGTTCTTC. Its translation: CASSSRAGGTTNEQFF. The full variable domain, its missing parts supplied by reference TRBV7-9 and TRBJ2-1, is DTGVSQNPRHKITKRGQNVTFRCDPISEHNRLYWYRQTLGQGPEFLTYFQNEAQLEKSRLLSDRFSAERPKGSFSTLEIQRTEQGDSAMYLCASSSRAGGTTNEQFFGPGTRLTVL.

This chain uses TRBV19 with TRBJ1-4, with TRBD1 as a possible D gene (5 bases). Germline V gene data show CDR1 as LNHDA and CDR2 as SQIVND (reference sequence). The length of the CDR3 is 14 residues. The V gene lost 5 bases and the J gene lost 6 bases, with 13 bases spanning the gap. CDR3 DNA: TGTGCCAGTAGTGGGCAGGGAAGAGATGAAAAACTGTTTTTT. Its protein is CASSGQGRDEKLFF.

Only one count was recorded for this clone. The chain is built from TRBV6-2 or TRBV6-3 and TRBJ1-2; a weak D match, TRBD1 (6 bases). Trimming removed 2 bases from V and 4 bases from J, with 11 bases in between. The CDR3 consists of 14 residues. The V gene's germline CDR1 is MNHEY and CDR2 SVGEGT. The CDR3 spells CASSYTGTLYGYTF. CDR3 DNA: TGTGCCAGCAGTTACACCGGGACACTCTATGGCTACACCTTC.

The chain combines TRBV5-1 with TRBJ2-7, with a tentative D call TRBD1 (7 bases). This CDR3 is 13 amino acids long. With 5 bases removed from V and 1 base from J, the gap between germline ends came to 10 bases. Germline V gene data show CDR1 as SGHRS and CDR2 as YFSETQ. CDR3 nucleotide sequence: TGCGCCAGCAGGGCAGGGGGGTCCTACGAGCAGTACTTC. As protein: CASRAGGSYEQYF.

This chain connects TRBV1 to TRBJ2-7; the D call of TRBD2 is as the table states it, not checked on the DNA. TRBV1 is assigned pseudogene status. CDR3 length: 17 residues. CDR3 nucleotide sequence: TGCACCAGCAGCCAGTTTTATGAGGGCAGCAGCTCCTACGAGCAGTACTTC. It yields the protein CTSSQFYEGSSSYEQYF.

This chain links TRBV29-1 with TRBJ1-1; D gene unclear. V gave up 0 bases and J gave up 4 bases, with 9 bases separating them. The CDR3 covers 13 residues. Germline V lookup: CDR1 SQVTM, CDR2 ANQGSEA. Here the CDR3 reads CSVEESGGTEAFF. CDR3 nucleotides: TGCAGCGTTGAAGAAAGTGGAGGCACTGAAGCTTTCTTT.

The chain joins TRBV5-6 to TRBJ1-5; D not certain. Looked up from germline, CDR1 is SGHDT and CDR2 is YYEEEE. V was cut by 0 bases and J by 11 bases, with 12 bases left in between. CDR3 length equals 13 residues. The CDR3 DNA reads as TGTGCCAGCAGCTTGGAAAGGGCGGGAACCCAGCATTTT. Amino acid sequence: CASSLERAGTQHF.

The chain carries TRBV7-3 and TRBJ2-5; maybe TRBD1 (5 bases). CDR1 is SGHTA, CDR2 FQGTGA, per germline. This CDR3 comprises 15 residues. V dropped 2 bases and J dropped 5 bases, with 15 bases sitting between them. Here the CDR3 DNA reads TGTGCCAGCAGCTTATCAGGGTTAGGGTACGAGACCCAGTACTTC. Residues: CASSLSGLGYETQYF.

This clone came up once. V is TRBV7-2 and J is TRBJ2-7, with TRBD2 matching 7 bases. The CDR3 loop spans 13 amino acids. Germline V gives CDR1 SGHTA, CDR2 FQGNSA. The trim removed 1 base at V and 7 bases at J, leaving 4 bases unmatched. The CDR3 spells CASSLGGGREQYF. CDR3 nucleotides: TGTGCCAGCAGCTTAGGGGGGGGAAGAGAGCAGTACTTC.

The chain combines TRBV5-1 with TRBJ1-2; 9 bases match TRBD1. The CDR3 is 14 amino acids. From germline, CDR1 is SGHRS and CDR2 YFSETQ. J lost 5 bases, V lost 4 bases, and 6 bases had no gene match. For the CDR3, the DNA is TGCGCCAGCAGCCCGACAGGGGGTCGGTATGGCTACACCTTC. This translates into CASSPTGGRYGYTF.

The CDR3 DNA follows: TGTGCCAGCACGGCATCCACAGGGGACAAGACCCAGTACTTC. It is translated as CASTASTGDKTQYF. The chain has TRBV2 and TRBJ2-5, with 7 bases matching TRBD1. Per the germline V gene, CDR1 is SNHLY and CDR2 is FYNNEI. This CDR3 has 14 residues. V lost 7 bases and J lost 6; bases outside the gene matches: 11.

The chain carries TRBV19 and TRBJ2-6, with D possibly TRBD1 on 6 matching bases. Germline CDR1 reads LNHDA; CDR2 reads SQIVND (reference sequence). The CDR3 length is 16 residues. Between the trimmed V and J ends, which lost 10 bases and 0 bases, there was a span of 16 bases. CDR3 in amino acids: CAIPGDILSGANVLTF. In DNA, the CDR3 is TGTGCCATCCCCGGGGACATCCTCTCTGGGGCCAACGTCCTGACTTTC.

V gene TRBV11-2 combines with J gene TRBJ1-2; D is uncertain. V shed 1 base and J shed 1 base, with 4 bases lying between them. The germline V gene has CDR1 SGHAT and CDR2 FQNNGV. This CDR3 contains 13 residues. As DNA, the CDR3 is TGTGCCAGCAGCTTAGGCGATAACTATGGCTACACCTTC. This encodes CASSLGDNYGYTF.

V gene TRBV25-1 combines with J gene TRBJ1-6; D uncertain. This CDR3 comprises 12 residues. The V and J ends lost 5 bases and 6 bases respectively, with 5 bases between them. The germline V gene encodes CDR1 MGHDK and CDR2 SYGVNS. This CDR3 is CASSRVNSPLHF. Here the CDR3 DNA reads TGTGCCAGCAGTCGTGTTAATTCACCCCTCCACTTT.

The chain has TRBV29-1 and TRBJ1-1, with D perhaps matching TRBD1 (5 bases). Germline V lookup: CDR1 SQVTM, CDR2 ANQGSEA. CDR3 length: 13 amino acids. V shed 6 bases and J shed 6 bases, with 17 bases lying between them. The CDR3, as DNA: TGCAGCGTATCTAAAACACAGGCCTCTGAAGCTTTCTTT. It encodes CSVSKTQASEAFF.

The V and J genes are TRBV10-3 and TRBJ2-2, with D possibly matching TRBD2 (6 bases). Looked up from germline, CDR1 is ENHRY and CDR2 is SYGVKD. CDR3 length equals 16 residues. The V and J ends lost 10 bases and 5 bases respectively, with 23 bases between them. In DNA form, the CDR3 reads TGTGCCACGGGGGTTGGAGTAGGCAGAACAACCGGGGAGCTGTTTTTT. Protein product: CATGVGVGRTTGELFF.

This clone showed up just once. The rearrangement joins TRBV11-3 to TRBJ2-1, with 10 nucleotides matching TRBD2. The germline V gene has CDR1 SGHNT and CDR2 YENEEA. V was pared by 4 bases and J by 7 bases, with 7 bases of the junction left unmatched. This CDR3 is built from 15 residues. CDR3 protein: CASSSGTSVINEQFF. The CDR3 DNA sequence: TGTGCCAGCAGCTCGGGGACTAGCGTAATAAATGAGCAGTTCTTC.

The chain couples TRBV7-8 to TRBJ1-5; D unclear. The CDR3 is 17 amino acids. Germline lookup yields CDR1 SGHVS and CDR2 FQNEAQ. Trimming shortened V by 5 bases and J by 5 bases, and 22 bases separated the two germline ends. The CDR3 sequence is CASSSRLARGLYQPQHF. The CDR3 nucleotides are TGTGCCAGCAGCAGTCGTTTGGCACGCGGGTTGTATCAGCCCCAGCATTTT. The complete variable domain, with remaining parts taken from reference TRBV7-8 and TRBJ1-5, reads GAGVSQSPRYKVAKRGQDVALRCDPISGHVSLFWYQQALGQGPEFLTYFQNEAQLDKSGLPSDRFFAERPEGSVSTLKIQRTQQEDSAVYLCASSSRLARGLYQPQHFGDGTRLSIL.

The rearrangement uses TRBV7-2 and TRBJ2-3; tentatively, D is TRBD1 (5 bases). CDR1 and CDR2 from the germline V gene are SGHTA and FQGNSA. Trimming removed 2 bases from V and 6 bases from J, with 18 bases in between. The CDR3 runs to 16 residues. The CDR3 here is CASSLQTLLGRDTQYF. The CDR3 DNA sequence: TGTGCCAGCAGCTTACAAACTCTGTTGGGGCGTGATACGCAGTATTTT.

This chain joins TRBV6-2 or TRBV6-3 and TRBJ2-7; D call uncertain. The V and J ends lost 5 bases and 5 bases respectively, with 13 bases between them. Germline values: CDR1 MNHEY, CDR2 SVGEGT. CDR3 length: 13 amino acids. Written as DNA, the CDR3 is TGTGCCAGCAGTCCATACGCTACCCACGAGCAGTACTTC. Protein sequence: CASSPYATHEQYF.

CDR3 bases: TGTGCCTGTAGGACTAGCGGGAGGAAGTTCTTC. Its translation is CACRTSGRKFF. J is TRBJ2-1 and V is TRBV5-4; TRBD2 aligns across 14 bases. With 10 bases clipped from V and 14 bases from J, the junction kept 5 bases outside the gene matches. This CDR3 spans 11 amino acids. The V gene's germline CDR1 is SGHNT and CDR2 YYREEE (reference sequence).

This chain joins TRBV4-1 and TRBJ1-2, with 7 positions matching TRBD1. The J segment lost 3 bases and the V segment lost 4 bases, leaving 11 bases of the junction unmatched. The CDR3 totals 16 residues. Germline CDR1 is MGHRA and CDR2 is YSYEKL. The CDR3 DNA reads TGCGCCAGCAGCCCTACCGGGGCCAGGGGGTACTATGGCTACACCTTC. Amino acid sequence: CASSPTGARGYYGYTF.

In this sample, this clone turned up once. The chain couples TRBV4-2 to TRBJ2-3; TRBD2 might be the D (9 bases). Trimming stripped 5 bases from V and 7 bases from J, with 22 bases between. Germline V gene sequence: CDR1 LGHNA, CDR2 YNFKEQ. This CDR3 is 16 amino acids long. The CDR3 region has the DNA TGTGCCAGCAGCACCCGGACAGGGCCTAGCGGGAATACGCAGTATTTT. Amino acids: CASSTRTGPSGNTQYF.

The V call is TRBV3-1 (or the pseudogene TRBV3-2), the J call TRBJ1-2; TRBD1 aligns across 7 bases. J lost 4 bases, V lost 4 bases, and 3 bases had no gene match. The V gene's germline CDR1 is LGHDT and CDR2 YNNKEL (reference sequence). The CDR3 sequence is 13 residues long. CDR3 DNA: TGTGCCAGCAGCCGCGACAGGGCCTATGGCTACACCTTC. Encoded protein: CASSRDRAYGYTF.

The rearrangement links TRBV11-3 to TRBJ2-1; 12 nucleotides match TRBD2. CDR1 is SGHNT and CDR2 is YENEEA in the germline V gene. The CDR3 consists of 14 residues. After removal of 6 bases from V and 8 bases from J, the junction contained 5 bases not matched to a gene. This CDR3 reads CASSRLAGVDEQFF. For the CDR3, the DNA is TGTGCCAGCAGTAGACTAGCGGGAGTGGATGAGCAGTTCTTC.

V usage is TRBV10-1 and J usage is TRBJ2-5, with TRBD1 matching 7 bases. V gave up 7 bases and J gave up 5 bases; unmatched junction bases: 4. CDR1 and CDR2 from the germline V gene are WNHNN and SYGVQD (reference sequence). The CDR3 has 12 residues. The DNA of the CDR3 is TGCGCCAGCACGGACAGGTGGGAGACCCAGTACTTC. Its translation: CASTDRWETQYF.